This is a list of T cell receptor beta chains from one sample in a study of human T cells and chemical hapten exposure. In TCRdb, the RACE reads were re-called with MiXCR into one record per CDR3 protein. The sample records around 71,000 distinct CDR3 sequences, approximately 9.4% being singletons. The sequencing here drew on whole blood, taken in connection with sensitization to the hapten diphenylcyclopropenone (DPC). The receptors come from a woman in her forties with alopecia areata. Some clones in this sample may be carry-over from other donors' samples. CDR3s include the opening cysteine and the closing phenylalanine or tryptophan. The D gene is left open where the match is weak. Clone sizes are given selectively: once, few, many, or a class where the clone is expanded.

j_call d_call clone_size v_call cdr3_nt cdr3_aa
TRBJ2-3 TRBD2 few TRBV20-1 TGCAGTGCTAGACCCACTATCGGACTAGCGGGGGGGTTACCAAATACGCAGTATTTT CSARPTIGLAGGLPNTQYF
TRBJ1-4 TRBD1 many TRBV29-1 TGCAGCGTTTCGGACAGGGTGGATGAAAAACTGTTTTTT CSVSDRVDEKLFF
TRBJ2-1 NA many TRBV5-1 TGCGCCAGCAGCTTTAATGCCTACAATGAGCAGTTCTTC CASSFNAYNEQFF
TRBJ2-1 TRBD2 few TRBV6-1 TGTGCCAGCAGCCAACCCCGTAGCGGGGGGCGGGGTGAGCAGTTCTTC CASSQPRSGGRGEQFF
TRBJ2-1 NA NA TRBV4-2 TGTGCCAGCAGCCCTGGGGGGTACAATGAGCAGTTCTTC CASSPGGYNEQFF
TRBJ2-7 TRBD1 NA TRBV4-2 TGTGCCAGCAGCCCCCCCCGGACAGGGGTCTACGAGCAGTACTTC CASSPPRTGVYEQYF
TRBJ1-5 NA few TRBV21-1 TGTGCCAGCATCCGGACCCTCGGGCCTTATAGCAATCAGCCCCAGCATTTT CASIRTLGPYSNQPQHF
TRBJ2-1 NA many TRBV20-1 TGCAGTGCCAGCGAGGCACCTCAAGTGTTCGAGCAGTTCTTC CSASEAPQVFEQFF
TRBJ2-7 TRBD1 NA TRBV30 TGTGCCTGGACCTCTCCTCGCCGGGACAGATCCTACGAGCAGTACTTC CAWTSPRRDRSYEQYF
TRBJ1-1 NA NA TRBV29-1 TGCAGCGTTGACGAGCAGGGCACTGAAGCTTTCTTT CSVDEQGTEAFF
TRBJ2-1 NA NA TRBV7-9 TGTGCCAGCAGCTTCTCACGGTCGGGGGAAAGCGATGAGCAGTTCTTC CASSFSRSGESDEQFF
TRBJ2-7 NA many TRBV24-1 TGTGCCACTGATGACGGTAGCTCCTACGAGCAGTACTTC CATDDGSSYEQYF
TRBJ1-2 NA NA TRBV4-2 TGTGCCAGCAGCCAAGAAATTAGGGGAGGGGGCTACACCTTC CASSQEIRGGGYTF
TRBJ2-5 TRBD1 NA TRBV6-2/TRBV6-3 TGTGCCAGCAGTGTGGGGACAGGGATGGAGACCCAGTACTTC CASSVGTGMETQYF